These 21 T cell receptor beta chains share one sample of origin, sequenced in a study of T cell responses to AZD1222 COVID-19 vaccine (dated by TCRdb to about 2021). The label giving this sample's time point can be read as: baseline before first vaccination. Libraries were constructed by the immunoSEQ multiplex PCR assay. Entries here come from immuneACCESS through TCRdb and include only in-frame sequences with V and J called. Some clones fail to appear in such tables; in the studies checked, an unresolved V gene covers under half of the shortfall, and the cause of the remainder is unknown. This sample comprises tens of thousands of clones, more than 70% of them detected only once. The ten top clones hold about 20% of the sample. The sample in question was peripheral blood, obtained on day 0 of AZD1222 vaccination. The receptors stem from an adult in good health.

The V and J genes are TRBV5-6 and TRBJ2-3; D perhaps matches TRBD2 (6 bases). CDR1 and CDR2 (germline): SGHDT, YYEEEE. The CDR3 contains 15 residues. Between the trimmed V and J ends, which lost 7 bases and 4 bases, there was a span of 19 bases. The CDR3 loop is CASRRWDWPPDTQYF. Written as DNA, the CDR3 is TGTGCCAGCCGCCGATGGGACTGGCCCCCAGATACGCAGTATTTT.

This chain links TRBV27 with TRBJ1-6; D remains ambiguous. With 4 bases removed from V and 10 bases from J, the gap between germline ends came to 14 bases. This CDR3 contains 14 residues. The germline V gene has CDR1 MNHEY and CDR2 SMNVEV (reference sequence). In nucleotides, the CDR3 is TGTGCCAGCAGTTACTTACGGGGTGGGTCACCCCTCCACTTT. Translation gives CASSYLRGGSPLHF.

The chain uses TRBV5-5 and TRBJ1-1; a possible D gene is TRBD1 (5 bases). Germline V gene data show CDR1 as SGHKS and CDR2 as YYEKEE (reference sequence). The V and J ends lost 0 bases and 0 bases respectively, with 12 bases between them. This CDR3 is built from 16 residues. The CDR3, as DNA: TGTGCCAGCAGCTTGGCCTATGCAGGGATGAACACTGAAGCTTTCTTT. Its protein is CASSLAYAGMNTEAFF.

The chain links TRBV6-2 or TRBV6-3 to TRBJ2-7; D possibly uses TRBD1 or TRBD2 (7 bases each). V dropped 2 bases and J dropped 2 bases, with 13 bases sitting between them. The germline CDR1 and CDR2 sequences are MNHEY and SVGEGT. CDR3 length equals 15 residues. In nucleotides, the CDR3 is TGTGCCAGCAGTTACGCCAGGGGGGGGACCTACGAGCAGTACTTC. This sequence encodes CASSYARGGTYEQYF.

This chain uses TRBV27 with TRBJ1-1; possible D gene TRBD1, 5 bases. This CDR3 region has 12 residues. Trimming took off 6 bases at V and 7 bases at J, with 12 bases between the two ends. Germline-derived CDR1 and CDR2 are MNHEY and SMNVEV (reference sequence). In nucleotides, the CDR3 is TGTGCCAGCAGCAGGGTGGGACGTGAAGCTTTCTTT. It encodes CASSRVGREAFF.

The V and J genes are TRBV3-1 (or the pseudogene TRBV3-2) and TRBJ2-5; TRBD2 matches at 14 bases. The CDR3 spans 13 residues. Germline loops: CDR1 LGHDT, CDR2 YNNKEL (reference sequence). CDR3 region: CGTSGGFQETQYF. In nucleotides, the CDR3 is TGTGGGACTAGCGGGGGGTTCCAAGAGACCCAGTACTTC.

The chain is built from TRBV18 and TRBJ1-1; D possibly corresponds to TRBD1 (6 bases). There are 17 residues in the CDR3. Germline CDR1 KGHSH, CDR2 LQKENI. V was cut by 0 bases and J by 3 bases, with 17 bases left in between. Here the CDR3 DNA reads TGTGCCAGCTCACCACCGATTGGGGGGGCTTCTGACACTGAAGCTTTCTTT. It translates to CASSPPIGGASDTEAFF.

The gene calls are TRBV10-3 and TRBJ2-1; 15 positions match TRBD2. The CDR3 sequence is 15 residues long. Trimming at V came to 6 bases and at J to 5 bases, leaving 2 bases not matched to a gene. Germline values: CDR1 ENHRY, CDR2 SYGVKD. Here the CDR3 reads CAISRTSGRDNEQFF. The CDR3 bases are TGTGCCATCAGCCGGACTAGCGGGAGGGACAATGAGCAGTTCTTC.

This chain joins TRBV29-1 and TRBJ1-5; perhaps TRBD1 as D (6 bases). V gave up 4 bases and J gave up 2 bases, with 21 bases separating them. Germline V gives CDR1 SQVTM, CDR2 ANQGSEA. The CDR3 contains 17 residues. CDR3 sequence (DNA): TGCAGCGTTGTTGAAGGAACAGGGTTTCGGGGCAATCAGCCCCAGCATTTT. Encoded protein: CSVVEGTGFRGNQPQHF.

The chain employs TRBV14 and TRBJ2-7; D ambiguous. Trimming left V 2 bases short and J 1 base short, with 0 bases between. There are 11 residues in the CDR3. Per germline, CDR1 SGHDN and CDR2 FVKESK. The CDR3 DNA reads as TGTGCCAGCAGCCAATCCTACGAGCAGTACTTC. Protein sequence: CASSQSYEQYF.

V and J are TRBV7-9 and TRBJ2-6; unclear D gene. Germline CDR1 and CDR2: SEHNR and FQNEAQ (reference sequence). Trimming removed 0 bases from V and 9 bases from J, with 12 bases in between. The CDR3 consists of 15 residues. This CDR3 is CASSLAGQADNVLTF. CDR3 nucleotides: TGTGCCAGCAGCTTAGCCGGGCAGGCAGACAACGTCCTGACTTTC.

This chain joins TRBV5-4 and TRBJ1-4, with a tentative D call TRBD1 (5 bases). Looked up from germline, CDR1 is SGHNT and CDR2 is YYREEE (reference sequence). The CDR3 consists of 14 residues. With 2 bases removed from V and 6 bases from J, the gap between germline ends came to 11 bases. CDR3 in DNA: TGTGCCAGCAGCTTACAGGATGGAGATGAAAAACTGTTTTTT. Amino acids: CASSLQDGDEKLFF. The complete variable domain, with remaining parts taken from reference TRBV5-4 and TRBJ1-4, reads ETGVTQSPTHLIKTRGQQVTLRCSSQSGHNTVSWYQQALGQGPQFIFQYYREEENGRGNFPPRFSGLQFPNYSSELNVNALELDDSALYLCASSLQDGDEKLFFGSGTQLSVL.

The rearrangement joins TRBV7-3 to TRBJ2-2, with a weak D call TRBD2 (6 bases). In germline, CDR1 is SGHTA, CDR2 FQGTGA. There are 15 residues in the CDR3. The V end lost 0 bases, the J end lost 1 base, and 6 bases lay between the germline ends. The chain's CDR3 is CASSLTSGNTGELFF. The CDR3 coding sequence is TGTGCCAGCAGCTTAACTAGCGGGAACACCGGGGAGCTGTTTTTT. The whole variable domain, remainder taken from reference TRBV7-3 and TRBJ2-2, is GAGVSQTPSNKVTEKGKYVELRCDPISGHTALYWYRQSLGQGPEFLIYFQGTGAADDSGLPNDRFFAVRPEGSVSTLKIQRTERGDSAVYLCASSLTSGNTGELFFGEGSRLTVL.

The gene calls are TRBV24-1 and TRBJ2-3; TRBD1 aligns across 8 bases. The junction had 4 bases not matched to a gene; V was cut back by 5 bases and J by 4 bases. Germline V gives CDR1 KGHDR, CDR2 SFDVKD. The CDR3 runs 14 residues. Written as DNA, the CDR3 is TGTGCCACCAGTGGTACAGGGGGAGCAGATACGCAGTATTTT. Its translation is CATSGTGGADTQYF.

The chain uses TRBV6-2 or TRBV6-3 and TRBJ2-7; possible D gene TRBD1, 6 bases. Germline assignment: CDR1 MNHEY and CDR2 SVGEGT. The CDR3 runs to 13 residues. V lost 5 bases and J lost 3, with 11 bases in between. CDR3 region: CASSRQAFYEQYF. Here the CDR3 DNA reads TGTGCCAGCAGTCGACAGGCGTTCTACGAGCAGTACTTC.

V is TRBV3-1 (or the pseudogene TRBV3-2) and J is TRBJ2-7, with TRBD2 identical over 7 bases. V shed 1 base, J shed 2 bases, and the junction held 5 bases outside the gene matches. The CDR3 covers 15 residues. Per the germline V gene, CDR1 is LGHDT and CDR2 is YNNKEL (reference sequence). CDR3 nucleotide sequence: TGTGCCAGCAGCCAAGCGGGACTAACAACCTACGAGCAGTACTTC. It specifies CASSQAGLTTYEQYF.

J is TRBJ1-3 and V is TRBV10-3; TRBD1 agrees at 7 bases. The CDR3 contains 15 residues. Germline V gives CDR1 ENHRY, CDR2 SYGVKD. The ends lost 7 bases at V and 0 bases at J; junction bases unmatched: 6. The DNA of the CDR3 is TGTGCCATCACAGACAGGGCCGTCTCTGGAAACACCATATATTTT. The encoded protein is CAITDRAVSGNTIYF.

This clone was seen more than once but under ten times. This rearrangement joins TRBV6-5 to TRBJ2-1; tentative D call: TRBD1 (5 bases). Trimming stripped 7 bases from V and 6 bases from J, with 13 bases between. The germline CDR1 and CDR2 sequences are MNHEY and SVGAGI. This CDR3 is built from 13 residues. The CDR3 loop reads CASTQGAGNEQFF. The CDR3 nucleotides are TGTGCCAGCACCCAAGGGGCAGGCAATGAGCAGTTCTTC.

The chain links TRBV5-4 to TRBJ1-1; D might be TRBD1 (5 bases). Germline V CDR1 and CDR2: SGHNT, YYREEE (reference sequence). The ends were cut back, 3 bases at V and 0 bases at J, with 15 bases in the middle. This CDR3 is built from 16 residues. CDR3 in amino acids: CASSSEPGRVNTEAFF. The CDR3 coding sequence is TGTGCCAGCAGCTCGGAACCGGGGCGCGTGAACACTGAAGCTTTCTTT.

V gene TRBV5-4 combines with J gene TRBJ2-1; tentative D call: TRBD2 (5 bases). The germline V gene has CDR1 SGHNT and CDR2 YYREEE (reference sequence). The CDR3 totals 14 residues. With 5 bases removed from V and 7 bases from J, the gap between germline ends came to 16 bases. CDR3 sequence (DNA): TGTGCCAGCAGGCTAGAGGGCCTTTATAATGAGCAGTTCTTC. Translation: CASRLEGLYNEQFF.

V gene TRBV5-4 combines with J gene TRBJ2-3, with 7 bases that match TRBD2. Germline V lookup: CDR1 SGHNT, CDR2 YYREEE (reference sequence). V lost 0 bases, J lost 1 base, and 8 bases stayed unmatched. The CDR3 is 17 amino acids. The CDR3 bases are TGTGCCAGCAGCTTGGCCGCGCGGGGGAGTCGCACAGATACGCAGTATTTT. It specifies CASSLAARGSRTDTQYF.